The 11 T cell receptor beta chains below all came from one sample that was sequenced in a study of T cell repertoires in cytomegalovirus infection. Via MiXCR, TCRdb re-called the reads, giving one row per CDR3 protein. This sample has some 150,000 distinct CDR3 sequences, with around a quarter found just once. Sequencing was done on a sample of PBMCs. The origin of the receptors is a human donor in good health (CMV status not recorded). Some clones in this sample may be carry-over from other donors' samples.

In this sample, this clonotype turned up a few times. The chain couples TRBV28 to TRBJ1-2, with TRBD1 as a possible D gene (5 bases). The germline V gene has CDR1 MDHEN and CDR2 SYDVKM. V dropped 3 bases and J dropped 0 bases, with 14 bases sitting between them. This CDR3 is 16 amino acids long. The CDR3 sequence: CASSLEPGLPNYGYTF. Here the CDR3 DNA reads TGTGCCAGCAGTTTGGAACCGGGACTCCCTAACTATGGCTACACCTTC.

This clonotype was detected ten times or more. V gene TRBV12-3 or TRBV12-4 combines with J gene TRBJ2-7; TRBD2 is a possible D gene (6 bases). The CDR3 extends over 16 amino acids. The germline V and J ends were trimmed by 2 bases and 2 bases, with 16 bases remaining between them. The CDR3 loop reads CASSLLLGAGPYEQYF. The DNA for the CDR3 is TGTGCCAGCAGTTTACTCCTGGGAGCGGGTCCCTACGAGCAGTACTTC.

The chain joins TRBV7-2 to TRBJ2-2, with a possible D match to TRBD1 (6 bases). Germline-derived CDR1 and CDR2 are SGHTA and FQGNSA. V was clipped by 5 bases and J by 2 bases, with 12 bases between them. This CDR3 spans 15 amino acids. The CDR3 spells CASSLYRANTGELFF. Here the CDR3 DNA reads TGTGCCAGCAGCCTCTACAGGGCAAACACCGGGGAGCTGTTTTTT. The full variable domain, rest sourced from reference TRBV7-2 and TRBJ2-2, is GAGVSQSPSNKVTEKGKDVELRCDPISGHTALYWYRQSLGQGLEFLIYFQGNSAPDKSGLPSDRFSAERTGGSVSTLTIQRTQQEDSAVYLCASSLYRANTGELFFGEGSRLTVL.

This clonotype was found many times. This rearrangement joins TRBV7-9 to TRBJ2-5; the match to TRBD1 covers 7 bases. This CDR3 has 14 residues. The J segment lost 1 base and the V segment lost 5 bases, leaving 4 bases of the junction unmatched. Germline values: CDR1 SEHNR, CDR2 FQNEAQ (reference sequence). CDR3 amino acids: CASSPDRAQETQYF. The CDR3 DNA reads as TGTGCCAGCAGCCCAGACAGGGCCCAAGAGACCCAGTACTTC. The full variable domain, rest sourced from reference TRBV7-9 and TRBJ2-5, is DTGVSQNPRHKITKRGQNVTFRCDPISEHNRLYWYRQTLGQGPEFLTYFQNEAQLEKSRLLSDRFSAERPKGSFSTLEIQRTEQGDSAMYLCASSPDRAQETQYFGPGTRLLVL.

This clonotype was recorded many times. The chain joins TRBV7-2 to TRBJ2-4; TRBD2 matches 13 bases. V lost 1 base, J lost 6 bases, and 6 bases stayed unmatched. Germline assignment: CDR1 SGHTA and CDR2 FQGNSA. The CDR3 is 17 amino acids. The CDR3 loop is CASSLGSGTSGTNIQYF. DNA of the CDR3: TGTGCCAGCAGCTTAGGGTCCGGGACTAGCGGGACAAACATTCAGTACTTC.

Only a few counts were recorded for this clonotype. The chain links TRBV28 to TRBJ2-5, with D unresolved. Trimming pared 5 bases from V and 3 bases from J, leaving 13 bases between. CDR1 and CDR2 (germline): MDHEN, SYDVKM. The length of the CDR3 is 14 residues. The CDR3 region has the DNA TGTGCCAGCAGTACTTGGAAGCCTGAAGAGACCCAGTACTTC. As protein: CASSTWKPEETQYF.

The chain links TRBV28 to TRBJ2-2; D unclear. The CDR3 spans 12 residues. V gave up 6 bases and J gave up 3 bases, with 5 bases separating them. Germline CDR1 reads MDHEN; CDR2 reads SYDVKM. The chain's CDR3 is CASRFYTGELFF. The CDR3 DNA follows: TGTGCCAGCAGATTCTACACCGGGGAGCTGTTTTTT.

This clonotype was seen more than once but under ten times. The CDR3 loop is CASRIDDQPQHF. In DNA form, the CDR3 reads TGTGCCAGCAGAATAGACGATCAGCCCCAGCATTTT. The chain carries TRBV28 and TRBJ1-5; D is undetermined. Deletions cut 6 bases from V and 5 bases from J, with 8 bases between. CDR3 size: 12 residues. Germline V CDR1 and CDR2: MDHEN, SYDVKM.

This clonotype was observed once. The chain is built from TRBV27 and TRBJ1-5; possible D gene TRBD1, 5 bases. This CDR3 comprises 17 residues. CDR1 and CDR2 from the germline V gene are MNHEY and SMNVEV (reference sequence). The germline V and J ends were trimmed by 8 bases and 1 base, with 21 bases remaining between them. The CDR3 reads CASCVFGGPGSNQPQHF. CDR3 coding DNA: TGTGCCAGCTGCGTTTTCGGGGGACCGGGAAGCAATCAGCCCCAGCATTTT.

This clonotype was seen only a few times. The genes are TRBV10-3 and TRBJ2-3; maybe TRBD1 (6 bases). CDR3 length equals 15 residues. Germline values: CDR1 ENHRY, CDR2 SYGVKD. Trimming took off 6 bases at V and 1 base at J, with 14 bases between the two ends. The chain's CDR3 is CAISAQGAGTDTQYF. The CDR3 bases are TGTGCCATCAGCGCACAGGGCGCTGGCACAGATACGCAGTATTTT.

This clonotype occurred a few times. This chain uses TRBV18 with TRBJ1-3, with TRBD1 matching 11 bases. V dropped 1 base and J dropped 2; count of bases not matched to a gene: 10. Per germline, CDR1 KGHSH and CDR2 LQKENI. The CDR3 extends over 19 amino acids. The CDR3 loop reads CASSPRPGQGANAGNTIYF. CDR3 in DNA: TGTGCCAGCTCACCACGCCCTGGACAGGGGGCGAATGCTGGAAACACCATATATTTT.